This TCR beta chain came from a study of T cell repertoires in cytomegalovirus infection. In this sample, this clonotype turned up many times. Its target is not known. TCRdb recomputed calls from the reads with MiXCR, one row per CDR3 protein. The table lists 60,000 to 85,000 distinct CDR3 sequences, about 23% of them singletons. CDR3 size: 16 residues. Trimming removed 4 bases from V and 4 bases from J; junction bases left unmatched: 10. Per germline, CDR1 SGHTA and CDR2 FQGNSA. The receptor comes from a human donor in good health (CMV status not recorded). Some clones in this sample may be carry-over from other donors' samples. The genes are TRBV7-2 and TRBJ2-3; 8 nucleotides agree with TRBD1. The specimen was PBMCs, sequenced either directly or after in vitro stimulation (not recorded which). The CDR3 sequence: CASSSVPGQAADTQYF. The CDR3 DNA sequence: TGTGCCAGCAGCTCGGTCCCGGGACAGGCCGCAGATACGCAGTATTTT.